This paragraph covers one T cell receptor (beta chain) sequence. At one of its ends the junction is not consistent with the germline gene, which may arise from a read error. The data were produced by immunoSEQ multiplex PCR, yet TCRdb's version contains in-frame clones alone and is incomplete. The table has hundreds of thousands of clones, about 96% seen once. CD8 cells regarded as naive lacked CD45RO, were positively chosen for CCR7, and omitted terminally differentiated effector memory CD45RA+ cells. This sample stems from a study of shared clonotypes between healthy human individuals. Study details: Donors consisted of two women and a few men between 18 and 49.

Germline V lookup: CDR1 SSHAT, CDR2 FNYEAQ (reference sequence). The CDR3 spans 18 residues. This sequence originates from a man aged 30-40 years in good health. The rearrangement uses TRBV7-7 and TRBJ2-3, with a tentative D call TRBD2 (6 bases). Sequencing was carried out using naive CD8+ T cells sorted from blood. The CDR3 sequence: CASSPRLLAETSTDTQYF. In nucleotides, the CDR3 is TGTGCTAGCAGCCCCCGGTTACTAGCAGAGACTAGCACAGATACGCAGTATTTT. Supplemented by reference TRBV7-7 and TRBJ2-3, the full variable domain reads GAGVSQSPRYKVTKRGQDVTLRCDPISSHATLYWYQQALGQGPEFLTYFNYEAQPDKSGLPSDRFSAERPEGSISTLTIQRTEQRDSAMYRCASSPRLLAETSTDTQYFGPGTRLTVL.